This is a list of T cell receptor beta chains from one sample in a study of T cells expressing NK-cell markers. One entry per CDR3 protein, without DNA, is what TCRdb gives after re-calling the 5' RACE reads. Its table lists around 110,000 distinct CDR3 sequences. Sequencing used blood T cells: a sorted CD56 or NKG2C T cell subset, CD4+ or CD8+ T cells, or bulk PBMC T cells (not recorded which). Receptor source: a woman between 18 and 70 years old in good health. CDR3s include the opening cysteine and the closing phenylalanine or tryptophan. The order of the fields is J gene, V gene, CDR3 protein.

TRBJ2-5	TRBV12-3/TRBV12-4	CASSFSGLTQETQYF
TRBJ2-2	TRBV7-6	CASSLGGQPNTGELFF
TRBJ1-5	TRBV9	CASSEGDRGNQPQHF
TRBJ2-2	TRBV4-1	CASSHLTGELFF
TRBJ2-1	TRBV12-3/TRBV12-4	CASIDEFGNEQFF
TRBJ1-1	TRBV20-1	CSATSMHTEAFF
TRBJ2-7	TRBV6-5	CASSYSKAGLEYEQYF
TRBJ2-3	TRBV4-3	CASSRTGPSTDTQYF
TRBJ2-5	TRBV20-1	CSARDPQGWGETQYF
TRBJ2-1	TRBV2	CASSDRTANEQFF
TRBJ1-5	TRBV6-2/TRBV6-3	CASTLQADQPQHF
TRBJ2-3	TRBV4-3	CASGGGASTDTQYF
TRBJ2-1	TRBV24-1	CATSDSNHNEQFF
TRBJ1-6	TRBV6-1	CASSVAPTGNSPLHF
TRBJ1-1	TRBV9	CASGSPMNTEAFF
TRBJ2-7	TRBV7-2	CASSLALPGPVVVEQYF
TRBJ2-1	TRBV7-8	CASSLGILLGNEQFF
TRBJ2-7	TRBV9	CASSASAGTGAYEQYF
TRBJ2-1	TRBV12-3/TRBV12-4	CASSFSSGESNEQFF
TRBJ2-5	TRBV7-2	CASSLGIYQETQYF
TRBJ2-3	TRBV5-1	CASRSPTGLAGVLGITDTQYF
TRBJ1-6	TRBV29-1	CSVWWGTGLHF
TRBJ2-5	TRBV7-9	CASSLPIQETQYF
TRBJ2-5	TRBV3-1	CASSGAQETQYF
TRBJ2-1	TRBV20-1	CSARDSYNEQFF
TRBJ2-1	TRBV19	CASSTSGSLNEQFF
TRBJ2-3	TRBV9	CASSAQGILSVDTQYF
TRBJ2-7	TRBV20-1	CSARDLGGAGMFLYEQYF
TRBJ1-4	TRBV12-3/TRBV12-4	CASRPGQGIGNEKLFF
TRBJ2-2	TRBV6-2/TRBV6-3	CASSYDTGELFF
TRBJ1-1	TRBV25-1	CASSDRRLNTEAFF
TRBJ2-2	TRBV6-5	CASSYSGLAGGPGTGELFF
TRBJ1-5	TRBV5-6	CASSFGQGGQPQHF